This T cell receptor (beta chain) is from a study of cytomegalovirus exposure and HLA in healthy donors. V was clipped by 5 bases and J by 5 bases, with 15 bases between them. Germline values: CDR1 MNHEY, CDR2 SMNVEV (reference sequence). The CDR3 extends over 15 amino acids. The PCR was carried out with 60 Vbeta primers and 13 Jbeta primers. TCRdb's copy holds only in-frame clones and misses some; the assay was immunoSEQ multiplex PCR. Found here are about 99,000 clones, about 77% of them singletons; the top ten hold approximately 3.5%. This clone came up a few times. The sample comprised PBMCs. This receptor was obtained from a man aged 35-49 years in good health and CMV-seronegative. The chain is built from TRBV27 and TRBJ1-4; D call uncertain. This CDR3 is CASSPLVGGNEKLFF. The CDR3 bases are TGTGCCAGCAGTCCCCTCGTAGGAGGGAATGAAAAACTGTTTTTT.